The 14 T cell receptor beta chains in this list originate from one sample, sequenced in a study of blood T cell repertoires in COVID-19. TCRdb's copy holds only in-frame clones and misses some; the assay was immunoSEQ multiplex PCR. The table has some 270,000 clones, about 80% seen once; the top ten hold 15% to 18%. The specimen sequenced was peripheral blood. The receptors were gathered from a person in their 70s with COVID-19, enrolled during active disease.

This chain joins TRBV28 and TRBJ1-2; TRBD1 agrees at 9 bases. The germline V gene encodes CDR1 MDHEN and CDR2 SYDVKM. V lost 2 bases and J lost 5; bases outside the gene matches: 3. The CDR3 has 14 residues. This CDR3 reads CASSLTGQGYGYTF. The CDR3 region has the DNA TGTGCCAGCAGTTTAACGGGACAGGGTTATGGCTACACCTTC.

This chain connects TRBV19 to TRBJ2-1; D is perhaps TRBD2 (5 bases). The V end lost 6 bases, the J end lost 4 bases, and 19 bases lay between the germline ends. CDR1 is LNHDA and CDR2 is SQIVND in the germline V gene (reference sequence). The CDR3 extends over 16 amino acids. CDR3 bases: TGTGCCAGTAGCCCCCGGGTCCAGGAGCGGTACAATGAGCAGTTCTTC. Translation: CASSPRVQERYNEQFF.

This clone showed up just once. The V call is TRBV21-1, the J call TRBJ1-5; TRBD1 is the table's D call, not checked against the DNA. TRBV21-1 is a recognized pseudogene. This CDR3 comprises 18 residues. CDR3 in DNA: TGTGCCAGCAGCAAAGCGGGGGGAATCCAGGGGGCAGGACAGCCCCAGCATTTT. This codes for CASSKAGGIQGAGQPQHF.

V gene TRBV5-4 combines with J gene TRBJ2-3; 7 nucleotides line up with TRBD2. CDR3 length: 13 residues. The V gene's germline CDR1 is SGHNT and CDR2 YYREEE (reference sequence). V lost 4 bases and J lost 5; bases outside the gene matches: 4. This CDR3 reads CASSPTSEDTQYF. The CDR3 DNA reads TGTGCCAGCAGCCCTACTAGCGAAGATACGCAGTATTTT.

This clone has only a few counts. The gene calls are TRBV3-1 (or the pseudogene TRBV3-2) and TRBJ1-5, with 9 bases that match TRBD1. V dropped 6 bases and J dropped 3; count of bases not matched to a gene: 15. The CDR3 contains 18 residues. Germline lookup yields CDR1 LGHDT and CDR2 YNNKEL (reference sequence). CDR3 amino acids: CASRRRDRDLTLNQPQHF. The CDR3 region has the DNA TGTGCCAGCAGGCGAAGGGACAGGGACCTTACTCTCAATCAGCCCCAGCATTTT.

The gene calls are TRBV15 and TRBJ1-1, with TRBD1 as a possible D gene (5 bases). This CDR3 is 16 amino acids long. The germline V gene encodes CDR1 LNHNV and CDR2 YYDKDF (reference sequence). V gave up 1 base and J gave up 3 bases, with 15 bases separating them. This CDR3 reads CATSRASRVGDTEAFF. CDR3 bases: TGTGCCACCAGCAGAGCGAGCAGGGTTGGAGACACTGAAGCTTTCTTT.

This clone was observed a handful of times. This chain connects TRBV2 to TRBJ2-2; D is uncertain. The CDR3 spans 13 residues. Trimming pared 6 bases from V and 1 base from J, leaving 6 bases between. Germline assignment: CDR1 SNHLY and CDR2 FYNNEI. DNA for the CDR3: TGTGCCAGCAGGACTGAGAACACCGGGGAGCTGTTTTTT. It translates to CASRTENTGELFF.

The genes are TRBV7-9 and TRBJ1-3; the D is unclear. V was pared by 5 bases and J by 4 bases, with 12 bases between. The length of the CDR3 is 14 residues. Germline V gives CDR1 SEHNR, CDR2 FQNEAQ (reference sequence). CDR3 bases: TGTGCCAGCAGCATGTCCGTTTCCGGAAACACCATATATTTT. It specifies CASSMSVSGNTIYF.

The gene calls are TRBV6-5 and TRBJ1-1; no clear D gene. Germline CDR1 is MNHEY and CDR2 is SVGAGI. V lost 2 bases, J lost 5 bases, and 15 bases lay in between. CDR3 length equals 15 residues. The CDR3 coding sequence is TGTGCCAGCAGTTACGCGGCCACCGGATTGACTGAAGCTTTCTTT. Its translation is CASSYAATGLTEAFF.

CDR3 bases: TGTGCCAGCAGCTCGAACCCGGGACAGGGGAAGGATGAGCAGTTCTTC. Encoded protein: CASSSNPGQGKDEQFF. The chain uses TRBV7-2 and TRBJ2-1; 10 bases align to TRBD1. The CDR3 extends over 16 amino acids. Per the germline V gene, CDR1 is SGHTA and CDR2 is FQGNSA. The ends lost 4 bases at V and 8 bases at J; junction bases unmatched: 11.

V usage is TRBV19 and J usage is TRBJ1-2; TRBD1 matches at 7 bases. The V and J ends lost 6 bases and 7 bases, in that order; junction bases with no gene match: 2. Germline V lookup: CDR1 LNHDA, CDR2 SQIVND (reference sequence). The CDR3 runs 11 residues. CDR3 bases: TGTGCCAGTAGCGGGACAGTTGGCTACACCTTC. This translates into CASSGTVGYTF. The full variable domain, completed using reference TRBV19 and TRBJ1-2, is DGGITQSPKYLFRKEGQNVTLSCEQNLNHDAMYWYRQDPGQGLRLIYYSQIVNDFQKGDIAEGYSVSREKKESFPLTVTSAQKNPTAFYLCASSGTVGYTFGSGTRLTVV.

The CDR3 spells CASSLGPGGSSGNTIYF. Here the CDR3 DNA reads TGCGCCAGCAGCTTGGGCCCAGGGGGCTCCTCTGGAAACACCATATATTTT. The chain combines TRBV5-1 with TRBJ1-3; the match to TRBD1 covers 8 bases. Trimming cost V 0 bases and J 0 bases; bases outside gene matches: 5. Germline V gene lookup returns CDR1 SGHRS and CDR2 YFSETQ. This CDR3 region has 17 residues.

The rearrangement uses TRBV6-5 and TRBJ2-7, with TRBD2 as a possible D gene (6 bases). Germline-derived CDR1 and CDR2 are MNHEY and SVGAGI. Trimming took off 5 bases at V and 5 bases at J, with 19 bases between the two ends. The CDR3 contains 15 residues. The CDR3 DNA sequence: TGTGCCAGCAGTCCTCGTGGGGAGGCGGGCAACGAGCAGTACTTC. Translating gives CASSPRGEAGNEQYF.

J is TRBJ2-2 and V is TRBV7-2; 7 bases match TRBD1. Looked up from germline, CDR1 is SGHTA and CDR2 is FQGNSA. The V and J ends lost 5 bases and 0 bases, in that order; junction bases with no gene match: 15. The CDR3 is made up of 19 amino acids. In DNA form, the CDR3 reads TGTGCCAGCAGCCGCGCACGGCTTAGTGGGACAGCGAACACCGGGGAGCTGTTTTTT. As protein: CASSRARLSGTANTGELFF.